The 2 T cell receptor beta chains presented below share a single source sample, sequenced in a study of graft-versus-host responses after intestinal transplantation. Their specific antigens are unknown. Some clones are missing from TCRdb's copy, which holds only in-frame ones; the method was immunoSEQ multiplex PCR. The sample holds tens of thousands of clones, 94% seen once. Sequencing was performed on unstimulated CD4+ T cells sorted from spleen or lymph node cells, taken before transplant. The receptor set was obtained from a human donor who was the organ donor for an intestinal transplant.

The chain carries TRBV5-5 and TRBJ1-2, with no clear D. The germline V gene has CDR1 SGHKS and CDR2 YYEKEE (reference sequence). Deletions cut 0 bases from V and 4 bases from J, with 16 bases between. The CDR3 loop spans 16 amino acids. The CDR3 sequence is CASSLEPGRESYGYTF. The CDR3 DNA reads TGTGCCAGCAGCTTGGAGCCTGGTAGGGAGTCCTATGGCTACACCTTC.

This chain joins TRBV30 and TRBJ1-5; D not resolved. Germline CDR1 GTSNPN, CDR2 SVGIG (reference sequence). The CDR3 sequence is 13 residues long. Trimming stripped 2 bases from V and 4 bases from J, with 9 bases between. The CDR3, as DNA: TGTGCCTGGAGTAAGGTGGCGAATCAGCCCCAGCATTTT. It yields the protein CAWSKVANQPQHF.